This TCR beta chain was retrieved from a study of shared clonotypes between healthy human individuals. Study-level points and caveats: Apart from blood, nothing was sampled; tissue repertoires likely differ. Depth was large, yet rarefaction showed that sorted-subset sequencing was incomplete.

This clone was seen a single time. Its antigen is not known. CDR1 is MNHEY and CDR2 is SVGAGI in the germline V gene. The CDR3 extends over 15 amino acids. The V gene end was trimmed by 4 bases and the J gene end by 2 bases; junction bases not matched to a gene: 4. Genomic DNA per cell subset filled all wells of several immunoSEQ plates. The authors loaded roughly 200 ng DNA, about 30,000 T cell genomes, into sorted-subset replicate PCRs. Some clones are missing from TCRdb's copy, which holds only in-frame ones; the method was immunoSEQ multiplex PCR. Of approximately 2,000,000 clones detected, roughly 95% appear once; the ten largest clones hold around 1.7%. Terminally differentiated effector memory CD45RA+ cells were left out of the naive CD8 fraction, which was CD45RO-negative and positively selected for CCR7.

The receptor comes from a man aged 18 to 29 in good health. Some clones in this sample may be carry-over from other donors' samples. The chain uses TRBV6-5 and TRBJ1-1; 10 bases agree with TRBD1. The sequenced material came from naive CD8+ T cells from PBMCs. CDR3 nucleotide sequence: TGTGCCAGCAGTTTCGACAGGGGGCACAACACTGAAGCTTTCTTT. It yields the protein CASSFDRGHNTEAFF.